The 32 T cell receptor beta chains in this list originate from one sample, sequenced in a study of T-cell memory formation after mild COVID-19. TCRdb reprocessed the 5' RACE reads via MiXCR and lists one record per CDR3 protein. The data hold 450,000 to 650,000 distinct CDR3 sequences, with roughly 20% observed a single time. The sample consisted of PBMCs or a T cell subset sorted from them (not recorded which). The receptor source for this set is an adult woman who had mild COVID-19 (a few samples of this study predate the infection). Cell type and time point are not known.

The sample holds a few counts of this clonotype. The gene calls are TRBV7-8 and TRBJ2-7; unclear D gene. This CDR3 is 16 amino acids long. Deletions cut 1 base from V and 0 bases from J, with 13 bases between. Per the germline V gene, CDR1 is SGHVS and CDR2 is FQNEAQ. The CDR3 loop is CASSLVGWTSSYEQYF. In DNA, the CDR3 is TGTGCCAGCAGCTTAGTAGGCTGGACCAGCTCCTACGAGCAGTACTTC.

This clonotype was counted a single time. The gene calls are TRBV29-1 and TRBJ1-1; perhaps TRBD1 as D (5 bases). CDR1 SQVTM and CDR2 ANQGSEA come from the germline V gene. Trimming took 7 bases from V and 5 from J, leaving 14 bases between them. This CDR3 contains 12 residues. CDR3 nucleotide sequence: TGCAGCGCTGGGGACGGTACTACTGAAGCTTTCTTT. It codes for CSAGDGTTEAFF.

V gene TRBV5-1 combines with J gene TRBJ1-2, with D maybe TRBD1 (6 bases). This CDR3 is built from 15 residues. With 2 bases removed from V and 1 base from J, the gap between germline ends came to 12 bases. Germline CDR1 SGHRS, CDR2 YFSETQ. In DNA form, the CDR3 reads TGCGCCAGCAGCTTCGACGGGGGCCTTAACTATGGCTACACCTTC. It yields the protein CASSFDGGLNYGYTF.

V gene TRBV7-9 combines with J gene TRBJ2-4, with D maybe TRBD1 (5 bases). This CDR3 has 12 amino acids. The germline V gene encodes CDR1 SEHNR and CDR2 FQNEAQ (reference sequence). Deletions cut 5 bases from V and 11 bases from J, with 13 bases between. CDR3 nucleotides: TGTGCCAGCAGCCCAGACTTGACAGTTCAGTACTTC. It is translated as CASSPDLTVQYF.

The genes are TRBV5-1 and TRBJ1-5; D ambiguous. Germline CDR1 is SGHRS and CDR2 is YFSETQ. The CDR3 totals 11 residues. V shed 4 bases and J shed 8 bases, with 7 bases lying between them. The CDR3 is CASSPPKPQHF. The CDR3 DNA follows: TGCGCCAGCAGCCCCCCCAAGCCCCAGCATTTT.

V gene TRBV6-6 combines with J gene TRBJ1-2, with D unclear. The CDR3 runs to 11 residues. Trimming left V 5 bases short and J 8 bases short, with 9 bases between. CDR1 is MNHNY and CDR2 is SVGAGI in the germline V gene (reference sequence). The CDR3 loop reads CASSPRWGYTF. The CDR3 DNA reads as TGTGCCAGCAGTCCGAGGTGGGGCTACACCTTC.

This clonotype was seen ten or more times. This chain uses TRBV12-5 with TRBJ1-1; 10 bases line up with TRBD1. J was trimmed by 1 base and V by 7 bases; bases with no gene match: 3. This CDR3 has 14 residues. The V gene's germline CDR1 is LGHNT and CDR2 FRNRAP. Here the CDR3 DNA reads TGTGCTAGTGCCGGGGACAGGGGGAACACTGAAGCTTTCTTT. This codes for CASAGDRGNTEAFF.

This clonotype was counted at least ten times. The J gene is TRBJ2-5, the V gene TRBV18; D unresolved. Trimming shortened V by 3 bases and J by 3 bases, and 5 bases separated the two germline ends. The CDR3 length is 12 residues. Germline CDR1 and CDR2: KGHSH and LQKENI. The chain's CDR3 is CASSPWEETQYF. The CDR3 DNA reads TGTGCCAGCTCACCTTGGGAAGAGACCCAGTACTTC.

The sample holds a few counts of this clonotype. The genes are TRBV5-1 and TRBJ1-3; D possibly corresponds to TRBD1 (5 bases). In germline, CDR1 is SGHRS, CDR2 YFSETQ. The CDR3 spans 16 residues. The germline V and J ends were trimmed by 0 bases and 0 bases, with 10 bases remaining between them. CDR3 in DNA: TGCGCCAGCAGCTTGGGGGGACTGAACTCTGGAAACACCATATATTTT. The encoded protein is CASSLGGLNSGNTIYF.

This sequence joins TRBV27 and TRBJ2-2; no definite D call. Germline values: CDR1 MNHEY, CDR2 SMNVEV (reference sequence). The CDR3 is made up of 17 amino acids. V lost 6 bases and J 0 bases, leaving 17 bases between the germline ends. CDR3 nucleotide sequence: TGTGCCAGCAGGCCTCATGTCGGCACCGCGAACACCGGGGAGCTGTTTTTT. Amino acids: CASRPHVGTANTGELFF.

There are a few counts of this clonotype. The gene calls are TRBV20-1 and TRBJ1-2; D might be TRBD1 (5 bases). V was cut by 6 bases and J by 6 bases, with 20 bases left in between. Germline lookup yields CDR1 DFQATT and CDR2 SNEGSKA (reference sequence). The CDR3 runs 14 residues. CDR3 region: CSAKNGEGGDGYTF. The DNA for the CDR3 is TGCAGTGCGAAAAACGGGGAGGGAGGGGATGGCTACACCTTC.

This sequence joins TRBV10-3 and TRBJ2-7; tentatively, D is TRBD2 (6 bases). The V end was cut by 6 bases, the J end by 5 bases, with 17 bases between. The CDR3 sequence is 14 residues long. Looked up from germline, CDR1 is ENHRY and CDR2 is SYGVKD. The CDR3 bases are TGTGCCATCAGGCGGGAACAGCCCCGCGACGAGCAGTACTTC. It is translated as CAIRREQPRDEQYF.

The gene calls are TRBV30 and TRBJ2-1; D might be TRBD1 (7 bases). Trimming stripped 4 bases from V and 8 bases from J, with 18 bases between. This CDR3 is 14 amino acids long. Germline-derived CDR1 and CDR2 are GTSNPN and SVGIG (reference sequence). The CDR3: CAWIGRGTPYEQFF. The CDR3 DNA is TGTGCCTGGATCGGCAGGGGGACTCCCTATGAGCAGTTCTTC.

The V gene is TRBV7-2, the J gene TRBJ2-7, with 7 bases that match TRBD2. Germline loops: CDR1 SGHTA, CDR2 FQGNSA. The CDR3 sequence is 14 residues long. The trim removed 5 bases at V and 3 bases at J, leaving 7 bases unmatched. CDR3 in amino acids: CASSPERGYYEQYF. The CDR3 nucleotides read TGTGCCAGCAGCCCCGAGCGGGGCTACTACGAGCAGTACTTC.

This clonotype was observed a single time. The chain couples TRBV7-9 to TRBJ2-7, with TRBD2 identical over 7 bases. J gave up 0 bases and V 5 bases, and 7 bases lay outside the gene matches. The CDR3 has 15 residues. Germline lookup yields CDR1 SEHNR and CDR2 FQNEAQ (reference sequence). The CDR3 coding sequence is TGTGCCAGCAGCCTCTCGTGGGACTACTCCTACGAGCAGTACTTC. Encoded protein: CASSLSWDYSYEQYF.

This clonotype was found a few times. The gene calls are TRBV5-1 and TRBJ2-1; the D call may be TRBD1 or TRBD2 (5 bases each). V was shortened by 0 bases and J by 6 bases, with 13 bases between the two germline ends. Germline CDR1 reads SGHRS; CDR2 reads YFSETQ. This CDR3 region has 15 residues. The CDR3 coding sequence is TGCGCCAGCAGCTTGGGGCAGAGGGGTATCAATGAGCAGTTCTTC. Residues: CASSLGQRGINEQFF.

This clonotype was found many times. The chain carries TRBV11-2 and TRBJ1-1; D unresolved. Per the germline V gene, CDR1 is SGHAT and CDR2 is FQNNGV. This CDR3 region has 14 residues. The V and J ends lost 1 base and 0 bases respectively, with 6 bases between them. The CDR3 loop reads CASSLGPVNTEAFF. In DNA form, the CDR3 reads TGTGCCAGCAGCTTAGGTCCCGTGAACACTGAAGCTTTCTTT.

Many counts were recorded for this clonotype. The chain employs TRBV12-3 or TRBV12-4 and TRBJ2-3; no firm D call. The V end lost 7 bases, the J end lost 1 base, and 9 bases lay between the germline ends. The CDR3 has 13 residues. CDR3 sequence (DNA): TGTGCCAGCAACGATCCCGGCACAGATACGCAGTATTTT. This codes for CASNDPGTDTQYF.

This clonotype showed up just a few times. The rearrangement joins TRBV29-1 to TRBJ2-7; perhaps TRBD1 as D (6 bases). Germline V lookup: CDR1 SQVTM, CDR2 ANQGSEA. This CDR3 comprises 14 residues. Trimming removed 2 bases from V and 2 bases from J, with 13 bases in between. As DNA, the CDR3 is TGCAGCGTTGAAAGAAGGGACACCCCCTACGAGCAGTACTTC. It is translated as CSVERRDTPYEQYF.

This clonotype was seen once. The rearrangement uses TRBV12-3 or TRBV12-4 and TRBJ2-3, with 7 bases identical to TRBD1. There are 18 residues in the CDR3. V was clipped by 5 bases and J by 0 bases; unmatched bases: 14. CDR3 DNA sequence: TGTGCCAGCAGTCCCTCCAACCTGGGACAGACTAGCACAGATACGCAGTATTTT. Translation: CASSPSNLGQTSTDTQYF.

This sequence joins TRBV12-3 or TRBV12-4 and TRBJ2-1; 8 bases are a match to TRBD2. The CDR3 spans 15 residues. V shed 6 bases and J 7 bases; nucleotides not matched to a gene: 11. Here the CDR3 reads CASSHKAGGLNEQFF. The CDR3, as DNA: TGTGCCAGCAGCCACAAGGCGGGAGGCTTGAATGAGCAGTTCTTC.

The V gene is TRBV7-8, the J gene TRBJ2-3, with D possibly matching TRBD1 (6 bases). V lost 1 base, J lost 3 bases, and 11 bases lay in between. The germline V gene encodes CDR1 SGHVS and CDR2 FQNEAQ. CDR3 length: 15 amino acids. The CDR3 DNA reads TGTGCCAGCAGCTTAGAACAGGGCAAAACAGATACGCAGTATTTT. Its protein product is CASSLEQGKTDTQYF.

This clonotype has only one observation. V and J are TRBV5-1 and TRBJ1-1; 8 nucleotides match TRBD1. The V gene's germline CDR1 is SGHRS and CDR2 YFSETQ. The CDR3 covers 14 residues. J lost 4 bases, V lost 7 bases, and 9 bases had no gene match. CDR3 sequence reads: CASGTGSLTTEAFF. As DNA, the CDR3 is TGCGCCAGCGGGACAGGCTCCCTCACCACTGAAGCTTTCTTT.

This clonotype was detected only a few times. This rearrangement joins TRBV15 to TRBJ2-7; D is uncertain. From germline, CDR1 is LNHNV and CDR2 YYDKDF (reference sequence). V shed 0 bases and J shed 1 base, with 16 bases lying between them. The CDR3 loop spans 17 amino acids. CDR3 bases: TGTGCCACCAGCAGAGATTTCGACTGGTACGTGTCCTACGAGCAGTACTTC. Its translation is CATSRDFDWYVSYEQYF.

This clonotype was picked up a small number of times. The chain combines TRBV29-1 with TRBJ1-2, with a possible D match to TRBD1 (6 bases). Germline V gene lookup returns CDR1 SQVTM and CDR2 ANQGSEA. The CDR3 loop spans 12 amino acids. Deletions cut 6 bases from V and 4 bases from J, with 12 bases between. The chain's CDR3 is CSVEGQGYGYTF. CDR3 nucleotides: TGCAGCGTCGAGGGACAAGGCTATGGCTACACCTTC. Using reference TRBV29-1 and TRBJ1-2 for the parts outside the CDR3, the full variable domain is SAVISQKPSRDICQRGTSLTIQCQVDSQVTMMFWYRQQPGQSLTLIATANQGSEATYESGFVIDKFPISRPNLTFSTLTVSNMSPEDSSIYLCSVEGQGYGYTFGSGTRLTVV.

The rearrangement links TRBV7-2 to TRBJ2-5, with TRBD1 matching 7 bases. CDR3 length: 15 amino acids. Germline V gene data show CDR1 as SGHTA and CDR2 as FQGNSA. The J segment lost 5 bases and the V segment lost 3 bases, leaving 9 bases of the junction unmatched. CDR3 sequence (DNA): TGTGCCAGCAGCTTTGACAGGGTAGATTCTGAGACCCAGTACTTC. This gives the protein CASSFDRVDSETQYF.

This clonotype was seen a few times. The V call is TRBV2, the J call TRBJ1-2; D is perhaps TRBD1 (5 bases). The CDR3 contains 13 residues. The V end lost 2 bases, the J end lost 7 bases, and 11 bases lay between the germline ends. In germline, CDR1 is SNHLY, CDR2 FYNNEI. The CDR3 nucleotides are TGTGCCAGCAGTGAAAGGGCAGGGACTGGCTACACCTTC. It specifies CASSERAGTGYTF.

This clonotype was picked up a small number of times. This chain's CDR3 is CASSFQPSDYYEQYF. The CDR3 region has the DNA TGTGCCAGCAGTTTTCAGCCGTCCGACTACTACGAGCAGTACTTC. The chain employs TRBV12-3 or TRBV12-4 and TRBJ2-7; a weak D match, TRBD2 (5 bases). CDR3 size: 15 residues. V was clipped by 3 bases and J by 3 bases, with 15 bases between them.

This clonotype is a singleton in its sample. The chain carries TRBV30 and TRBJ2-1; D gene uncertain. The ends were cut back, 4 bases at V and 6 bases at J, with 16 bases in the middle. This CDR3 is built from 14 residues. Per the germline V gene, CDR1 is GTSNPN and CDR2 is SVGIG (reference sequence). The chain's CDR3 is CAWKPVPRSNEQFF. The CDR3 DNA sequence: TGTGCCTGGAAGCCTGTGCCACGGAGCAATGAGCAGTTCTTC. Together with reference TRBV30 and TRBJ2-1, the CDR3 gives the full variable domain: SQTIHQWPATLVQPVGSPLSLECTVEGTSNPNLYWYRQAAGRGLQLLFYSVGIGQISSEVPQNLSASRPQDRQFILSSKKLLLSDSGFYLCAWKPVPRSNEQFFGPGTRLTVL.

This clonotype came up a few times. The chain joins TRBV6-2 or TRBV6-3 to TRBJ1-2; tentative D call: TRBD1 (6 bases). This CDR3 region has 14 residues. Germline V gene sequence: CDR1 MNHEY, CDR2 SVGEGT. With 6 bases removed from V and 2 bases from J, the gap between germline ends came to 13 bases. CDR3 sequence reads: CASSLTTGNYGYTF. The CDR3 DNA sequence: TGTGCCAGCAGCCTCACCACAGGGAACTATGGCTACACCTTC.

This clonotype was seen only a few times. The chain is built from TRBV25-1 and TRBJ1-1; 8 bases map to TRBD1. The CDR3 runs 12 residues. Trimming removed 5 bases from V and 10 bases from J; junction bases left unmatched: 6. Looked up from germline, CDR1 is MGHDK and CDR2 is SYGVNS. The CDR3 DNA reads TGTGCCAGCAGTCAGGGGGCGGGCATAGCTTTCTTT. Its translation is CASSQGAGIAFF. Drawing the rest from reference TRBV25-1 and TRBJ1-1, the complete variable domain is EADIYQTPRYLVIGTGKKITLECSQTMGHDKMYWYQQDPGMELHLIHYSYGVNSTEKGDLSSESTVSRIRTEHFPLTLESARPSHTSQYLCASSQGAGIAFFGQGTRLTVV.

A few counts support this clonotype. V and J are TRBV7-3 and TRBJ1-1, with D unresolved. Between the trimmed V and J ends, which lost 1 base and 8 bases, there was a span of 11 bases. Germline V gene data show CDR1 as SGHTA and CDR2 as FQGTGA. This CDR3 region has 13 residues. The CDR3 nucleotides are TGTGCCAGCAGCTTAAACGAGTTTACCGAAGCTTTCTTT. It specifies CASSLNEFTEAFF.